This T cell receptor (beta chain) was obtained from a study of blood T cell repertoires in COVID-19. Across the whole study: Collection of acute and convalescent COVID-19 samples took place in the United States, Italy and Spain.

This clone was observed once. From germline, CDR1 is SEHNR and CDR2 FQNEAQ (reference sequence). The CDR3 is 13 residues long. V dropped 5 bases and J dropped 3 bases, with 11 bases sitting between them. Participants' reported clinical history set cohort assignment. The assay was immunoSEQ multiplex PCR, and TCRdb's table has in-frame clones only and misses some. This table holds around 260,000 clones, approximately 90% found once. This clonotype was obtained from a woman aged 25 to 39 who had recovered from COVID-19. The chain links TRBV7-9 to TRBJ2-7, with D perhaps matching TRBD1 (6 bases). The sequenced sample consisted of PBMCs or T cells enriched from blood (not recorded which). CDR3 in DNA: TGTGCCAGCAGCCGCACAGGGAACTACGAGCAGTACTTC. It translates to CASSRTGNYEQYF.